This entry lists 5 T cell receptor beta chains sequenced from one sample in a study of T cell changes during pregnancy in multiple sclerosis. Data came from immunoSEQ multiplex PCR; TCRdb stores just in-frame clones and leaves some out. The sample comprises around 70,000 clones, more than 90% of which are singletons, and approximately 3.3% rests with the top ten. The source was peripheral blood, collected after pregnancy. These receptor sequences come from a female donor in good health, enrolled as a control in a pregnancy study.

J is TRBJ1-3 and V is TRBV7-9; 7 nucleotides agree with TRBD1. This CDR3 has 19 amino acids. Germline values: CDR1 SEHNR, CDR2 FQNEAQ (reference sequence). V lost 2 bases and J lost 0; bases outside the gene matches: 13. This CDR3 reads CASSLFRTGPSRSGNTIYF. The CDR3 region has the DNA TGTGCCAGCAGCTTATTTAGGACAGGACCTTCCCGCTCTGGAAACACCATATATTTT.

The genes are TRBV30 and TRBJ2-3, with 10 bases matching TRBD2. CDR1 and CDR2 from the germline V gene are GTSNPN and SVGIG (reference sequence). With 2 bases clipped from V and 4 bases from J, the junction kept 3 bases outside the gene matches. The CDR3 covers 14 residues. The CDR3 region is CAWSRLAGADTQYF. The CDR3 bases are TGTGCCTGGAGTCGGCTAGCGGGAGCAGATACGCAGTATTTT.

The chain has TRBV18 and TRBJ1-5; 7 bases fit TRBD1. The germline V gene has CDR1 KGHSH and CDR2 LQKENI. The CDR3 has 17 amino acids. V dropped 5 bases and J dropped 3; count of bases not matched to a gene: 13. Here the CDR3 reads CASSSKGMGQPNQPQHF. The CDR3 coding sequence is TGTGCCAGCTCATCGAAAGGGATGGGACAGCCCAATCAGCCCCAGCATTTT.

The table lists this clone with a few counts. The chain is built from TRBV4-2 and TRBJ1-5; no clear D. The germline gives CDR1 LGHNA, CDR2 YNFKEQ. V lost 5 bases, J lost 1 base, and 6 bases lay in between. The CDR3 is 13 amino acids. This CDR3 reads CASSFESNQPQHF. Written as DNA, the CDR3 is TGTGCCAGCAGCTTTGAGAGCAATCAGCCCCAGCATTTT.

The chain joins TRBV15 to TRBJ1-1; 7 bases align to TRBD1. Germline values: CDR1 LNHNV, CDR2 YYDKDF (reference sequence). Trimming cost V 2 bases and J 3 bases; bases outside gene matches: 9. This CDR3 comprises 16 residues. The CDR3 sequence: CATSRRQGRMDTEAFF. The CDR3 DNA reads TGTGCCACCAGCAGAAGACAGGGACGTATGGACACTGAAGCTTTCTTT.